The next 8 T cell receptor beta chains were all read from a single sample in a study of CD8 T cells in ankylosing spondylitis. From the 5' RACE reads, TCRdb called clonotypes with MiXCR, one entry per CDR3 protein. The top ten hold roughly an eighth of the sample, which has about 130,000 distinct CDR3 sequences, just under 7.5% seen once. What was sequenced was blood, either unsorted or a sorted T cell fraction (not recorded which). These receptors originate from a female donor with ankylosing spondylitis or in good health (not recorded which).

This clonotype showed up many times. The chain employs TRBV7-9 and TRBJ1-1; no definite D call. V was trimmed by 3 bases and J by 4 bases, leaving 9 bases between them. The CDR3 has 13 amino acids. CDR1 is SEHNR, CDR2 FQNEAQ, per germline (reference sequence). The CDR3 DNA reads as TGTGCCAGCAGCTTTGAGGTGACCACTGAAGCTTTCTTT. Residues: CASSFEVTTEAFF.

This clonotype was observed at least ten times. V gene TRBV12-3 or TRBV12-4 combines with J gene TRBJ2-7; D uncertain. There are 11 residues in the CDR3. V was pared by 3 bases and J by 6 bases, with 6 bases between. CDR3 in DNA: TGTGCCAGCAGTTTTAAAAGCGAGCAGTACTTC. Translating gives CASSFKSEQYF.

This clonotype was found many times. The chain has TRBV29-1 and TRBJ1-2, with a weak D call TRBD1 (5 bases). With 4 bases removed from V and 14 bases from J, the gap between germline ends came to 17 bases. CDR1 and CDR2 (germline): SQVTM, ANQGSEA. The CDR3 spans 11 residues. The CDR3 region is CSVVRDDAETF. The CDR3 DNA reads as TGCAGCGTTGTCCGGGACGACGCTGAAACCTTC.

In this sample, this clonotype turned up many times. The genes are TRBV3-1 and TRBJ2-2; D not resolved. The CDR3 length is 14 residues. Germline V CDR1 and CDR2: LGHDT, YNNKEL (reference sequence). The germline V and J ends were trimmed by 1 base and 2 bases, with 5 bases remaining between them. Here the CDR3 reads CASSQAPNTGELFF. CDR3 coding DNA: TGTGCCAGCAGCCAAGCCCCTAACACCGGGGAGCTGTTTTTT.

The chain couples TRBV11-3 to TRBJ2-1; TRBD2 matches 9 bases. V was pared by 2 bases and J by 7 bases, with 3 bases of the junction left unmatched. The CDR3 loop spans 14 amino acids. Looked up from germline, CDR1 is SGHNT and CDR2 is YENEEA. The CDR3 sequence is CASSLRSGGNEQFF. CDR3 nucleotides: TGTGCCAGCAGCTTACGTAGCGGGGGAAATGAGCAGTTCTTC.

Worth noting for this clonotype: Its ends do not fully match the called genes, so a read error is possible. The J gene is TRBJ1-2, the V gene TRBV7-9; 9 nucleotides agree with TRBD1. In germline, CDR1 is SEHNR, CDR2 FQNEAQ (reference sequence). The CDR3 totals 15 residues. The CDR3 is CDSSRGTGMGDGYTF. CDR3 DNA sequence: TGTGACAGCAGCCGGGGGACAGGGATGGGCGATGGCTACACCTTC.

This clonotype was recorded at least ten times. The chain recombines TRBV10-3 with TRBJ2-7; weak D call: TRBD1 (5 bases). V shed 5 bases and J shed 6 bases, with 17 bases lying between them. The CDR3 is 14 residues long. Germline-derived CDR1 and CDR2 are ENHRY and SYGVKD. CDR3 DNA sequence: TGTGCCATCAGTCCACAGGTTGAGTCGGCCGAGCAGTACTTC. Amino acids: CAISPQVESAEQYF.

As concerns this clonotype: A much larger clone differs from this one at a single base, so this may be a read error. This chain connects TRBV7-9 to TRBJ1-1, with D uncertain. Germline V gene sequence: CDR1 SEHNR, CDR2 FQNEAQ (reference sequence). V gave up 4 bases and J gave up 9 bases, with 24 bases separating them. The CDR3 runs to 16 residues. The CDR3 loop is CASSSSQRTVLVKAFF. In DNA, the CDR3 is TGTGCCAGCAGCTCCAGCCAGCGGACCGTTTTGGTTAAAGCTTTCTTT.